These 29 T cell receptor beta chains originate from one sample sequenced in a study of vaccination and CD4 T cells after COVID-19. Their cognate antigens are unknown. Treatment meaning: approximately 10-day PBMC culture with coronavirus spike peptide pools or control peptides (ViraFEST assay). The Oncomine TCR Beta short-read assay was applied to DNA of cultured CD4+ T cells. TCRdb reprocessed the PCR reads via MiXCR and lists one record per CDR3 protein. The table lists 10,000 to 13,000 distinct CDR3 sequences, 30% to 35% of them singletons, with about 10% in the top ten. Sequenced sample: CD4+ T cells from blood, cultured in vitro. Receptors were obtained from a human donor who had recovered from COVID-19.

This clonotype is large. The chain recombines TRBV6-5 with TRBJ2-5; D perhaps matches TRBD2 (6 bases). V was cut by 2 bases and J by 5 bases, with 21 bases left in between. The CDR3 has 17 residues. Germline CDR1 reads MNHEY; CDR2 reads SVGAGI. CDR3 DNA sequence: TGTGCCAGCAGTTACCCCGGACGGGGACTTACCGGTGAGACCCAGTACTTC. Its translation: CASSYPGRGLTGETQYF.

The genes are TRBV29-1 and TRBJ1-1; D is ambiguous. Looked up from germline, CDR1 is SQVTM and CDR2 is ANQGSEA. The CDR3 has 11 amino acids. The germline V and J ends were trimmed by 8 bases and 0 bases, with 7 bases remaining between them. CDR3 in DNA: TGCAGCTACCGATTGAACACTGAAGCTTTCTTT. Amino acid sequence: CSYRLNTEAFF.

In this sample, this clonotype turned up a few times. The J gene is TRBJ2-7, the V gene TRBV28; D might be TRBD2 (5 bases). The CDR3 has 13 residues. Germline CDR1 reads MDHEN; CDR2 reads SYDVKM. Trimming stripped 7 bases from V and 0 bases from J, with 10 bases between. The CDR3 here is CASKEGSSYEQYF. The CDR3 DNA reads as TGTGCCAGCAAAGAGGGAAGCTCCTACGAGCAGTACTTC.

The chain combines TRBV6-4 with TRBJ2-2, with 9 bases aligning to TRBD1. The CDR3 has 13 residues. CDR1 and CDR2 from the germline V gene are MRHNA and SNTAGT. With V trimmed by 9 bases and J by 4 bases, 3 bases remained unmatched. CDR3 DNA: TGTGCCAGTCGGGACAGGGCCACCGGGGAGCTGTTTTTT. Protein sequence: CASRDRATGELFF.

This chain links TRBV4-3 with TRBJ1-5, with D unclear. Germline V lookup: CDR1 LGHNA, CDR2 YSLEER. V was trimmed by 0 bases and J by 9 bases, leaving 6 bases between them. The CDR3 spans 12 residues. The CDR3 bases are TGCGCCAGCAGCCAAGAGGGAGGGCCCCAGCATTTT. This translates into CASSQEGGPQHF.

This clonotype was seen once. The gene calls are TRBV5-1 and TRBJ2-5; D perhaps matches TRBD1 (6 bases). The CDR3 spans 13 residues. V lost 7 bases to trimming and J lost 1 base, with 11 bases between them. The germline V gene has CDR1 SGHRS and CDR2 YFSETQ. The CDR3 region is CASSGHLQETQYF. Here the CDR3 DNA reads TGCGCCAGCTCGGGACACCTCCAAGAGACCCAGTACTTC.

This clonotype appeared a few times. This rearrangement joins TRBV19 to TRBJ1-1; no clear D. CDR1 and CDR2 from the germline V gene are LNHDA and SQIVND (reference sequence). CDR3 length equals 13 residues. V gave up 7 bases and J gave up 5 bases, with 14 bases separating them. The CDR3, as DNA: TGTGCCAGTACGTCGAGGGTAGGGACTGAAGCTTTCTTT. This translates into CASTSRVGTEAFF.

This clonotype occurred a few times. V is TRBV7-2 and J is TRBJ2-3; 7 bases are shared with TRBD2. Trimming removed 5 bases from V and 0 bases from J; junction bases left unmatched: 5. The CDR3 runs 15 residues. Per germline, CDR1 SGHTA and CDR2 FQGNSA. CDR3 nucleotides: TGTGCCAGCAGCGTTAGCGGGCATAGCACAGATACGCAGTATTTT. Encoded protein: CASSVSGHSTDTQYF.

The chain has TRBV5-6 and TRBJ1-6; TRBD1 aligns across 9 bases. The ends lost 7 bases at V and 4 bases at J; junction bases unmatched: 12. This CDR3 contains 17 residues. Germline-derived CDR1 and CDR2 are SGHDT and YYEEEE. CDR3 protein: CASQPRQGQGYNSPLHF. CDR3 in DNA: TGTGCCAGCCAACCTCGCCAGGGACAGGGATATAATTCACCCCTCCACTTT.

J is TRBJ2-5 and V is TRBV25-1; D might be TRBD1 or TRBD2, each matching 6 bases. The CDR3 runs to 14 residues. CDR1 and CDR2 (germline): MGHDK, SYGVNS. V was trimmed by 1 base and J by 5 bases, leaving 11 bases between them. In DNA, the CDR3 is TGTGCCAGCAGTGAATCGGGGGCGCGGGAGACCCAGTACTTC. This translates into CASSESGARETQYF.

This clonotype was seen more than once but under ten times. The rearrangement uses TRBV6-2 or TRBV6-3 and TRBJ2-5; D ambiguous. Germline assignment: CDR1 MNHEY and CDR2 SVGEGT. Trimming shortened V by 2 bases and J by 2 bases, and 9 bases separated the two germline ends. The length of the CDR3 is 14 residues. CDR3 sequence reads: CASSYERRQETQYF. The CDR3 DNA is TGTGCCAGCAGTTACGAGCGAAGACAAGAGACCCAGTACTTC.

The table lists this clonotype with a few counts. J is TRBJ1-2 and V is TRBV4-3; D might be TRBD1 (6 bases). Germline CDR1 reads LGHNA; CDR2 reads YSLEER. This CDR3 has 15 residues. Trimming took off 0 bases at V and 7 bases at J, with 15 bases between the two ends. The CDR3 coding sequence is TGCGCCAGCAGCCAAGATGGGGGGGGCGCGAGTGGCTACACCTTC. This sequence encodes CASSQDGGGASGYTF.

V gene TRBV5-8 combines with J gene TRBJ1-1; tentative D call: TRBD1 (5 bases). The V end lost 4 bases, the J end lost 4 bases, and 17 bases lay between the germline ends. The length of the CDR3 is 15 residues. Germline loops: CDR1 SGHTS, CDR2 YDEGEE. CDR3 protein: CASSTGRTTGTEAFF. The CDR3 DNA reads TGTGCCAGCAGCACAGGACGTACGACGGGCACTGAAGCTTTCTTT.

V gene TRBV20-1 combines with J gene TRBJ2-7, with D maybe TRBD1 (6 bases). The CDR3 is 12 residues long. Germline values: CDR1 DFQATT, CDR2 SNEGSKA (reference sequence). V gave up 6 bases and J gave up 5 bases, with 14 bases separating them. CDR3 DNA sequence: TGCAGTGCCCCTGGACAGTCCCACGAGCAGTACTTC. It translates to CSAPGQSHEQYF.

The rearrangement links TRBV20-1 to TRBJ2-7, with TRBD2 matching over 8 bases. The germline CDR1 and CDR2 sequences are DFQATT and SNEGSKA (reference sequence). The J segment lost 5 bases and the V segment lost 3 bases, leaving 15 bases of the junction unmatched. CDR3 length: 16 residues. In nucleotides, the CDR3 is TGCAGTGCTAGTTTTACTAGCGGCCCCACGGGGAACGAGCAGTACTTC. This sequence encodes CSASFTSGPTGNEQYF.

This clonotype was seen only a few times. The chain combines TRBV7-2 with TRBJ1-3; the D gene is possibly TRBD1 (5 bases). CDR1 SGHTA and CDR2 FQGNSA come from the germline V gene. The CDR3 spans 14 residues. The V end lost 5 bases, the J end lost 4 bases, and 12 bases lay between the germline ends. The CDR3 DNA reads as TGTGCCAGCAGCCCTCAGGGTCGGGGAAACACCATATATTTT. It yields the protein CASSPQGRGNTIYF.

This chain connects TRBV6-1 to TRBJ1-1; TRBD1 agrees at 7 bases. From germline, CDR1 is MNHNS and CDR2 SASEGT. V gave up 6 bases and J gave up 3 bases; unmatched junction bases: 10. The CDR3 extends over 15 amino acids. Written as DNA, the CDR3 is TGTGCCAGCAGCCGAGGTCAAACAGGGGACACTGAAGCTTTCTTT. Its protein product is CASSRGQTGDTEAFF.

This rearrangement joins TRBV5-1 to TRBJ2-1; 7 bases are a match to TRBD2. Trimming took 0 bases from V and 4 from J; bases not matched to a gene: 4. Germline values: CDR1 SGHRS, CDR2 YFSETQ. The CDR3 is 15 residues long. Written as DNA, the CDR3 is TGCGCCAGCAGCTTGGAAGCGGGACTTTACAATGAGCAGTTCTTC. It translates to CASSLEAGLYNEQFF.

The chain uses TRBV30 and TRBJ1-1; perhaps TRBD1 as D (5 bases). The CDR3 is made up of 11 amino acids. The germline V gene encodes CDR1 GTSNPN and CDR2 SVGIG (reference sequence). V was clipped by 6 bases and J by 10 bases, with 15 bases between them. In DNA form, the CDR3 reads TGTGCCTGTCAACAAGACAGTACAGCTTTCTTT. Encoded protein: CACQQDSTAFF.

This clonotype showed up just a few times. This chain connects TRBV10-3 to TRBJ2-7; D is ambiguous. Germline loops: CDR1 ENHRY, CDR2 SYGVKD. The CDR3 runs to 13 residues. Trimming stripped 1 base from V and 10 bases from J, with 14 bases between. The DNA of the CDR3 is TGTGCCATCAGTGAGTACATTCCAGATCGACAGTACTTC. Translating it yields CAISEYIPDRQYF.

This clonotype occurred a few times. V is TRBV7-9 and J is TRBJ2-7, with a possible D match to TRBD1 (6 bases). CDR1 is SEHNR and CDR2 is FQNEAQ in the germline V gene (reference sequence). V was clipped by 5 bases and J by 7 bases, with 18 bases between them. The CDR3 runs 14 residues. CDR3 DNA sequence: TGTGCCAGCAGCCCCTGGACAGCAACGGGAGAGCAGTACTTC. Translation: CASSPWTATGEQYF.

The chain uses TRBV6-2 or TRBV6-3 and TRBJ2-1; TRBD1 agrees at 8 bases. The J segment lost 6 bases and the V segment lost 6 bases, leaving 13 bases of the junction unmatched. The V gene's germline CDR1 is MNHEY and CDR2 SVGEGT. The CDR3 consists of 16 residues. CDR3 amino acids: CASRDRAGRRTNEQFF. In DNA form, the CDR3 reads TGTGCCAGCAGGGACAGGGCTGGGAGACGGACCAATGAGCAGTTCTTC.

This clonotype was detected a few times. The chain combines TRBV6-1 with TRBJ2-3; 9 positions agree with TRBD1. Per germline, CDR1 MNHNS and CDR2 SASEGT. V was clipped by 2 bases and J by 6 bases; unmatched bases: 6. The CDR3 runs 15 residues. The CDR3 DNA reads TGTGCCAGCAGTGAACCGGGACAGGGTACTGATACGCAGTATTTT. It translates to CASSEPGQGTDTQYF.

This clonotype has more than one count but fewer than ten. V and J are TRBV2 and TRBJ2-5; a possible D gene is TRBD2 (5 bases). V lost 4 bases and J lost 5, with 11 bases in between. The CDR3 is 13 amino acids. From germline, CDR1 is SNHLY and CDR2 FYNNEI. CDR3 in amino acids: CASSGLRGETQYF. The CDR3 bases are TGTGCCAGCAGTGGTCTTCGAGGGGAGACCCAGTACTTC.

The rearrangement joins TRBV30 to TRBJ2-7, with 9 bases lining up with TRBD1. Germline CDR1 and CDR2: GTSNPN and SVGIG (reference sequence). V shed 5 bases, J shed 9 bases, and the junction held 11 bases outside the gene matches. The CDR3 sequence is 13 residues long. CDR3 residues: CAWDTGTGLGQYF. As DNA, the CDR3 is TGTGCCTGGGACACCGGGACAGGGCTCGGGCAGTACTTC.

This clonotype was picked up a small number of times. The chain uses TRBV7-9 and TRBJ1-6, with 9 bases that match TRBD1. This CDR3 comprises 16 residues. V shed 5 bases and J 9 bases; nucleotides not matched to a gene: 11. The V gene's germline CDR1 is SEHNR and CDR2 FQNEAQ (reference sequence). The CDR3 is CASSQTPGQGPSPLHF. CDR3 in DNA: TGTGCCAGCAGCCAGACGCCGGGACAGGGCCCTTCACCCCTCCACTTT.

This clonotype was seen more than once but under ten times. The chain combines TRBV12-3 or TRBV12-4 with TRBJ1-1; D call uncertain. Trimming removed 5 bases from V and 6 bases from J, with 19 bases in between. The CDR3 runs to 15 residues. The CDR3 reads CASSPSRYERSEAFF. The DNA for the CDR3 is TGTGCCAGCAGTCCCTCCCGATATGAACGGTCTGAAGCTTTCTTT.

CDR3: CASSFRDRPSEQYF. The CDR3, as DNA: TGTGCCAGCAGCTTCCGGGACAGACCCTCTGAGCAGTACTTC. The rearrangement joins TRBV7-2 to TRBJ2-7, with 7 bases identical to TRBD1. CDR1 is SGHTA, CDR2 FQGNSA, per germline. The CDR3 has 14 residues. Germline trimming cut 3 bases from V and 7 bases from J; bases unmatched to any gene: 9.

This chain connects TRBV7-2 to TRBJ2-7, with a tentative D call TRBD2 (6 bases). V was clipped by 4 bases and J by 4 bases, with 17 bases between them. From germline, CDR1 is SGHTA and CDR2 FQGNSA. This CDR3 has 15 residues. The CDR3 loop is CASSYDGGPFYEQYF. The DNA of the CDR3 is TGTGCCAGCAGCTACGACGGGGGACCGTTTTACGAGCAGTACTTC.